Detailed here is one T cell receptor (beta chain). Its target antigen remains unknown. The record has no base qualities; no much larger clone is one base away. CDR1 and CDR2 are drawn from the germline V gene: SGHRS, YFSETQ. V was cut back by 0 bases and J by 0 bases, leaving a gap of 11 bases between them. Taken from cysteine to phenylalanine, the CDR3 has 16 residues. Only CDR3 DNA remains: 48 bases, in frame from the first base. This record comes from a study of cytomegalovirus exposure and HLA in healthy donors (dated by TCRdb to the late 2010s). For the study in its entirety: An earlier analysis of approximately 550 of the donors reported about 250 Gb of sequence data and more than 90 million unique TCR beta sequences from roughly 200 million T cells. Roughly 300 gigabases of sequencing data and tens of millions of unique TCR sequences were included in an early release covering several hundred HLA-typed donors. Of the roughly 390 genotyped donors, 65% to 90% were placed in the genetic ancestry cluster associated with self-reported Caucasian donors. The study aimed to test whether signatures of past pathogen exposure could be identified by cataloging public T cell receptors. The study used immunosequencing to profile the T cell repertoires of several hundred subjects and linked those repertoires to cytomegalovirus serostatus. Along with the approximately 700-subject first cohort, a separate validation cohort of around 120 different subjects was used. To predict cytomegalovirus infection status, the study combined high-throughput TCR immunosequencing, statistical association of individual TCRs with disease status, and machine learning. To study patterns of TCR occurrence, a later analysis re-analyzed previously published TCR beta repertoires from around 670 donors and added high-resolution HLA genotyping. Rather than using new phenotypic data, the later analysis identified candidate immune exposures from TCR beta sequences and from how often those sequences occurred across donors. To decide whether each TCR beta V gene segment behaved as functional or pseudogenic, an earlier analysis of fewer than 750 of the donors relied on high-throughput TCR beta sequencing. Alongside the repertoire data, information on donor age, sex, ethnicity and CMV serostatus was compiled. A later genetic analysis used genome-wide SNP genotypes for about 65% of the roughly 670 donors, treating that subset as a discovery cohort. All discovery cohort repertoires had been generated on a single sequencing platform. HLA typing included class I and class II loci at four-digit resolution. Typing coverage differed by locus: A, B, C, DRB1 and DQB1 were typed in about 620-640 donors, DQA1 in 522, DPA1 in around 600, and DPB1 in 450 to 480. Five DR-DQ haplotypes were handled as single units for association and clustering because linkage in the cohort was strong. Across 300 to 500 genotyped donors of the cohort, an average of about 240,000 unique TCR beta nucleotide sequences per donor were sequenced, and 15% to 20% of those sequences were non-productive.

The cohort comprised under 700 healthy bone marrow donors. Cohort members were all nominally healthy when sampled, although unrecorded immune exposures were likely present. The donor tested CMV seropositive and was one of the 289 seropositive cohort members. Each donor provided a peripheral blood sample, and peripheral blood mononuclear cells were used for TCR beta sequencing. The Qiagen DNeasy Blood Extraction Kit was used to extract genomic DNA from the blood cell samples. Libraries were constructed by the immunoSEQ multiplex PCR assay. For the multiplex PCR, a mixture combining 60 forward primers for TCR Vbeta segments and 13 reverse primers for TCR Jbeta segments was used. A multiplex PCR assay on genomic DNA amplified the CDR3 region of rearranged TCR beta genes. The amplified TCR beta libraries were sequenced on the Illumina HiSeq System as 87-base-pair reads. Under the source paper's analysis protocol: In a later analysis, some 80 million unique TCR beta chains were counted across the roughly 700 repertoires, and approximately 9.9 million of these chains were shared by at least two donors. Raw reads were error-corrected and collapsed into unique sequences with a nearest-neighbor algorithm that merged closely related sequences to remove PCR and sequencing errors. CDR3 sequences were aligned to IMGT reference sequences to assign V, D and J gene segments. For a sequence to be retained, a match of at least six nucleotides was required to both a V gene segment and a J gene segment. Rearrangements were called productive when the CDR3 lacked stop codons and stayed in frame with V and J; all others were non-productive. Following IMGT convention, CDR3 was defined as the stretch from the second conserved V-encoded cysteine to the conserved J-encoded phenylalanine. In an earlier analysis of just under 600 of the donors, sequences lacking an unambiguous match to a single V gene segment were excluded. In an earlier analysis of approximately 610 of the donors, V segments were called functional above 56.7% productive rearrangements and were called segregating when the between-donor standard deviation exceeded 5%. To diagnose cytomegalovirus status from the catalog of TCR beta chain sequences, a statistical classification framework was built. A later analysis assigned V and J genes by comparing TCR nucleotide sequences with IMGT/GENE-DB human TR gene sequences. Using the TCRdist pipeline, a later analysis assigned CDR3 sequences along with most-parsimonious VDJ recombination scenarios. A later analysis defined each TCR beta chain by its CDR3 amino acid sequence plus V-gene family, and excluded reads lacking a unique V-gene family. A later analysis removed 550 to 700 highly shared, low-generation-probability nucleotide sequences to deal with suspected cross-contamination and a sequencing artifact. In a later analysis, a clonal expansion index for each public chain was calculated from normalized within-repertoire ranks of inferred template counts. In a later analysis, generation probabilities were computed with a VDJ recombination model fitted to out-of-frame rearrangements, and the resulting probabilities were checked against IGoR. In a later analysis, hypergeometric tests were used to score TCR-TCR, TCR-HLA and TCR-CMV co-occurrence, with a repertoire-size bias correction applied to TCR pairs. A later analysis estimated false discovery rates by permuting HLA or CMV assignments 20 times. A later analysis grouped co-occurring TCRs with DBSCAN, adding TCRdist sequence similarity when clustering within HLA-allele-positive subsets. Co-occurrence clustering excluded repertoires with fewer than 30,000 or more than 120,000 public chains, plus five with anomalous nucleotide sharing. TCRdb re-hosts the immuneACCESS table, in-frame sequences only. Its copies lack some clones; in the studies checked, an unresolved V gene accounts for under half of them, and the cause for the rest is not known. V, J and clone size were drawn from that table, and D and trimming were deduced from the DNA. Present in this sample are roughly 120,000 clones, over 60% of which were seen just once. The ten most abundant clones make up less than 3% of the sample.

What the study reported, not specific to this receptor: According to a later analysis, TCR association rates differed among HLA loci, with DRB1 alleles showing the most associated TCRs and HLA-C alleles showing the fewest. The study listed 150 to 200 TCR beta chains as associated with cytomegalovirus. A later analysis associated about 17,000 TCR beta sequences with specific HLA alleles at a false discovery rate of 0.05. Most TCR sequences were seen in very few donors, while some public TCRs were found in many individuals. Compared with equally common non-associated chains, HLA-associated TCR beta chains in a later analysis were more clonally expanded and had lower generation probabilities. Sequencing depth was assumed to be roughly uniform across donors in the presence/absence analyses, though that assumption may not hold. The classifier was reported to diagnose cytomegalovirus status with high specificity and sensitivity in both the original and validation cohorts. In this cohort, only TCR beta chains were sequenced, and detectable features were limited by the absence of alpha or paired-chain data. A cluster of highly shared sequence variants was judged likely to represent a technical artifact of the sequencing pipeline. Because HLA typing was missing for some donors at each locus, association tests included only the typed subset. Correlated functional status among segregating V segments might be attributable to linkage disequilibrium, but an unknown experimental factor could not be ruled out. Assigning TCR associations to individual alleles was difficult when HLA alleles, especially DR and DQ, strongly co-occurred. In vitro tests confirmed that three of the cytomegalovirus-associated TCR beta chains recognize cytomegalovirus antigens. According to a later analysis, parvovirus B19, influenza, CMV and Epstein-Barr virus appeared linked to several top co-occurrence clusters. An earlier analysis of approximately 570 of the donors showed that most TCR beta V segments appeared in productive rearrangements either about 87% or about 30% of the time, which broadly matched IMGT annotations. Some IMGT-functional V segments, including TRBV6-2 and TRBV6-3, could not be told apart with the 87-base-pair reads, so those segments were excluded. A later analysis found that most CMV-associated TCR beta chains appeared HLA-restricted, with HLA associations seemingly driven largely by CMV exposure. In a later genetic analysis, a missense DCLRE1C variant was associated with V-gene and J-gene trimming of TCR beta chains, and the association was replicated in an independent cohort. A later genetic analysis reported fewer N-insertions in productive TCRs among donors in an Asian-associated ancestry cluster than the roughly 650-donor mean. A further reported finding was that TCR beta sequences accurately predicted the HLA-A and HLA-B alleles for most subjects in the first cohort. Immune exposure information for the cohort was limited to CMV serostatus. Because counts were too low, about 15 rarely observed V segments, including chromosome 9 orphons, were left out of the earlier analysis of over 550 of the donors. The authors suggested that the approach could potentially be generalized to other disease states and immunological phenotypes.

This TCR was sampled from a woman aged 40-49 years in good health and CMV-seropositive. Source material: PBMCs. The rearrangement combines TRBV5-1 with TRBJ2-3, with TRBD1 as a weak D call on 6 bases. The base sequence is TGCGCCAGCAGCTTGGGAGACAGGAGAAGCACAGATACGCAGTATTTT. Its translation is CASSLGDRRSTDTQYF.